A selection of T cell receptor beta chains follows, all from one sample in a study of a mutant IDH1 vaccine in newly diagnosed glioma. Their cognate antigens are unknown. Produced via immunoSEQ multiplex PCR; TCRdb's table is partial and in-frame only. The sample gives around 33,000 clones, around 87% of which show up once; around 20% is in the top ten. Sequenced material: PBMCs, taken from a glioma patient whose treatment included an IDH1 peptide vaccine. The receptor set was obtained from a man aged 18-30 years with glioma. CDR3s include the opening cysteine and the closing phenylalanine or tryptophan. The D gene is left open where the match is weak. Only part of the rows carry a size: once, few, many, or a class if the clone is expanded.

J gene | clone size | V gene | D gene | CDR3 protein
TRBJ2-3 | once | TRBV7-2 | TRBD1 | CASSANSGTADTQYF
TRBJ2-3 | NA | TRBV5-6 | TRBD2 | CASSALLAASTDTQYF
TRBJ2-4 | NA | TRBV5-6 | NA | CASSLGQANIQYF
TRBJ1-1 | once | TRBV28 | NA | CASSFPRDSLATEAFF
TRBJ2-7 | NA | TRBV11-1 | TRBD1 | CASSLLDRGPNEQYF
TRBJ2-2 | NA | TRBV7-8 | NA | CASSRGGDTGELFF
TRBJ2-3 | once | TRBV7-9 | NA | CASSLSRGEGDTQYF
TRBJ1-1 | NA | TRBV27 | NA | CASTLQGGNTEAFF
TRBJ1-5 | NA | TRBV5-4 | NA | CASSLDAQPQHF
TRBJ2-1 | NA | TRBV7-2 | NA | CASSMGGGESSYNEQFF
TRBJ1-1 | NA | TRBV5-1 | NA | CASSLEGMGTEAFF
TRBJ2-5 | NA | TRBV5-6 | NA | CASSLVGGTQYF
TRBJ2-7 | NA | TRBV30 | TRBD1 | CAWSVRDRAIYEQYF
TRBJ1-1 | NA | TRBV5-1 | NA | CASSLGGNTEAFF
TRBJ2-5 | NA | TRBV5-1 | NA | CASSSNPATGQETQYF
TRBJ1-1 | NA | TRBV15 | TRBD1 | CATRRTGVATEAFF
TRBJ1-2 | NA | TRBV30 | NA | CAWSVLGGPDGYTF
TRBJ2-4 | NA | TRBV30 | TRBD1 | CAWGTANIQYF
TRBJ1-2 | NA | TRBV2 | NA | CASKISEDYGYTF
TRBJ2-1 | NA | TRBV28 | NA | CASSAYNEQFF
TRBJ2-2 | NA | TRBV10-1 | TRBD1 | CASSEPGQGNGELFF
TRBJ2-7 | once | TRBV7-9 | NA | CASRDLYEQYF